The 9 T cell receptor beta chains presented below share a single source sample, sequenced in a study of blood T cell repertoires in COVID-19. Only in-frame clones appear in the TCRdb table, and some are missing; sequencing was by immunoSEQ multiplex PCR. The sample has about 300,000 clones, over 75% seen once; the top ten hold over 8%. The source material was peripheral blood. These receptors came from a young man with active or convalescent COVID-19.

The V call is TRBV2, the J call TRBJ2-1; the match to TRBD1 covers 8 bases. Losses at the gene ends were 10 bases for V and 8 bases for J; bases not matched to a gene: 13. Germline V lookup: CDR1 SNHLY, CDR2 FYNNEI. This CDR3 region has 14 residues. The CDR3 nucleotides read TGTGCCACGGACAGGGCGGGATACAATGATGAGCAGTTCTTC. The encoded protein is CATDRAGYNDEQFF.

This clone appeared a single time. This chain connects TRBV6-2 or TRBV6-3 to TRBJ1-2, with D uncertain. V was cut by 2 bases and J by 3 bases, with 10 bases left in between. CDR3 size: 14 residues. Germline CDR1 and CDR2: MNHEY and SVGEGT. The CDR3 DNA follows: TGTGCCAGCAGTTACCCGCCCACAGACTATGGCTACACCTTC. It codes for CASSYPPTDYGYTF.

About this clone: Additional DNA sequences in this sample encode the identical CDR3. Written as DNA, the CDR3 is TGTGCCAGCAGTTTAACAGTGAACACTGAAGCTTTCTTT. Its translation: CASSLTVNTEAFF. This chain links TRBV12-3 or TRBV12-4 with TRBJ1-1; D call uncertain. This CDR3 is 13 amino acids long. V gave up 2 bases and J gave up 0 bases, with 4 bases separating them.

With regard to this clone: The sample contains more than one DNA sequence encoding this CDR3. The V gene is TRBV9, the J gene TRBJ2-1; possibly TRBD1 for D (6 bases). The CDR3 extends over 14 amino acids. Germline CDR1 reads SGDLS; CDR2 reads YYNGEE. Between the trimmed V and J ends, which lost 2 bases and 1 base, there was a span of 7 bases. Here the CDR3 DNA reads TGTGCCAGCAGCGTGGACAGTTCCTACAATGAGCAGTTCTTC. It codes for CASSVDSSYNEQFF.

J is TRBJ2-1 and V is TRBV9, with 7 positions matching TRBD2. The V segment lost 3 bases and the J segment 4 bases; nucleotides outside the gene matches: 13. Germline values: CDR1 SGDLS, CDR2 YYNGEE. The length of the CDR3 is 17 residues. This CDR3 reads CASSAPLERGEYNEQFF. The CDR3 DNA follows: TGTGCCAGCAGCGCCCCCTTGGAGCGGGGCGAGTACAATGAGCAGTTCTTC.

The chain joins TRBV7-7 to TRBJ1-3; D might be TRBD1 (5 bases). Trimming took off 5 bases at V and 2 bases at J, with 13 bases between the two ends. Germline values: CDR1 SSHAT, CDR2 FNYEAQ (reference sequence). CDR3 length equals 15 residues. The CDR3 region is CASSPGRGPGNTIYF. In DNA form, the CDR3 reads TGTGCCAGCAGCCCCGGGAGGGGTCCTGGAAACACCATATATTTT.

The CDR3 DNA is TGTGCCAGCAGCCTTTCTTACCTGGGGCCCCCCCGCGGTGAAAAACTGTTTTTT. Translation gives CASSLSYLGPPRGEKLFF. The chain uses TRBV3-1 (or the pseudogene TRBV3-2) and TRBJ1-4; a possible D gene is TRBD1 (5 bases). Between the trimmed V and J ends, which lost 4 bases and 7 bases, there was a span of 25 bases. This CDR3 has 18 amino acids. Germline V lookup: CDR1 LGHDT, CDR2 YNNKEL (reference sequence).

This rearrangement joins TRBV19 to TRBJ2-7; the D gene is possibly TRBD2 (6 bases). The germline V gene has CDR1 LNHDA and CDR2 SQIVND (reference sequence). The ends were cut back, 3 bases at V and 4 bases at J, with 13 bases in the middle. The CDR3 totals 14 residues. The CDR3 region is CASSISGEWYEQYF. Written as DNA, the CDR3 is TGTGCCAGTAGTATCTCGGGGGAGTGGTACGAGCAGTACTTC.

The rearrangement uses TRBV29-1 and TRBJ2-3, with a possible D match to TRBD1 (6 bases). The germline CDR1 and CDR2 sequences are SQVTM and ANQGSEA. This CDR3 contains 14 residues. V lost 2 bases, J lost 8 bases, and 17 bases lay in between. The CDR3 DNA sequence: TGCAGCGTTGAAAGTAGGGCAGGGGAAAGTACGCAGTATTTT. It translates to CSVESRAGESTQYF.